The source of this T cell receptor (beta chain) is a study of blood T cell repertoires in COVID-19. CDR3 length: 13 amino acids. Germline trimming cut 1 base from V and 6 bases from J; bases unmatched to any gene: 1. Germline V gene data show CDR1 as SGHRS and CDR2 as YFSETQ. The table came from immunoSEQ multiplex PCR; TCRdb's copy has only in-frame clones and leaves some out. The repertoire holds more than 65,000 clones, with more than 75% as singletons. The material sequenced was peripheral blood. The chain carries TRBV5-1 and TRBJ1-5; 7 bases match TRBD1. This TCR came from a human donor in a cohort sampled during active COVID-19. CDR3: CASSLQGGQPQHF. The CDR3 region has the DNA TGCGCCAGCAGCTTGCAGGGGGGTCAGCCCCAGCATTTT. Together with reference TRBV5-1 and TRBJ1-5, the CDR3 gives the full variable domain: KAGVTQTPRYLIKTRGQQVTLSCSPISGHRSVSWYQQTPGQGLQFLFEYFSETQRNKGNFPGRFSGRQFSNSRSEMNVSTLELGDSALYLCASSLQGGQPQHFGDGTRLSIL.